The T cell receptor beta chain described here comes from a study of CD8 T cells in ankylosing spondylitis. The V and J ends lost 5 bases and 6 bases respectively, with 10 bases between them. Germline CDR1 is SGHTA and CDR2 is FQGNSA. This CDR3 spans 12 amino acids. Findings and caveats of the study: Reactive arthritis synovial fluid and blood were previously reported to contain some motif variants. Several highly homologous variants made up a TCR beta motif, and this motif appeared characteristic of ankylosing spondylitis blood. CD8+ disease-linked clones were present at relatively low frequencies in blood. According to the report, clones linked to the disease were significantly enriched in matched synovial fluid samples taken from ankylosing spondylitis patients.

This clonotype showed up many times. Its cognate antigen is unknown. With molecular barcodes, quantitative 5'-RACE was used to make the TCR beta libraries. MiXCR was run by TCRdb on the 5' RACE reads, yielding one entry per CDR3 protein. The repertoire holds more than 500,000 distinct CDR3 sequences, with over 4% as singletons. The receptor was isolated from a male donor with ankylosing spondylitis. The V and J genes are TRBV7-2 and TRBJ1-2; D is undetermined. The sample comprised blood, either unsorted or a sorted T cell fraction (not recorded which). The CDR3 region is CASSTRRDGYTF. The DNA of the CDR3 is TGTGCCAGCAGCACTCGACGGGATGGCTACACCTTC.